This entry concerns a single T cell receptor (beta chain). The data were taken from a study of OX40 agonist ivuxolimab in advanced cancers. TCRdb's table, derived via immunoSEQ multiplex PCR, lists solely in-frame clones and lacks some. In the table there are 65,000 to 70,000 clones, about nine tenths of which are singletons. CDR3 length: 14 residues. Germline V CDR1 and CDR2: GTSNPN, SVGIG (reference sequence). Deletions cut 4 bases from V and 0 bases from J, with 11 bases between. This TCR was recovered from an adult with an advanced solid tumor such as melanoma, head and neck, liver or kidney cancer. Sequences were derived from CD4+ or CD8+ T cells sorted from blood, sampled in a trial of the OX40 agonist ivuxolimab. This chain uses TRBV30 with TRBJ2-3; a weak D match, TRBD1 (5 bases). The DNA for the CDR3 is TGTGCCTGGAATCGTAGACAGAGCACAGATACGCAGTATTTT. It specifies CAWNRRQSTDTQYF.